The 29 T cell receptor beta chains below all came from one sample that was sequenced in a study of cytomegalovirus exposure and HLA in healthy donors. Profiling relied on immunoSEQ multiplex PCR, and the TCRdb table lists in-frame clones only, not all of them. The profile shows about 220,000 clones, over 80% of them singletons. Source material: PBMCs. All receptors derive from a woman aged 18-29 years in good health and CMV-seronegative.

V gene TRBV6-5 combines with J gene TRBJ2-1; D gene uncertain. Trimming shortened V by 6 bases and J by 5 bases, and 14 bases separated the two germline ends. Germline-derived CDR1 and CDR2 are MNHEY and SVGAGI. The CDR3 length is 14 residues. As DNA, the CDR3 is TGTGCCAGCAGCCTGCTAATTCCCCACAATGAGCAGTTCTTC. Amino acids: CASSLLIPHNEQFF.

CDR3 bases: TGTGCCAGCAGTGAAGCGGGGCCCGGGACTAGCGGCGTCCAAGAGACCCAGTACTTC. This encodes CASSEAGPGTSGVQETQYF. The chain joins TRBV6-1 to TRBJ2-5; 11 bases fit TRBD2. The ends lost 0 bases at V and 1 base at J; junction bases unmatched: 10. The CDR3 extends over 19 amino acids. CDR1 MNHNS and CDR2 SASEGT come from the germline V gene.

The chain is built from TRBV6-5 and TRBJ1-1; D is uncertain. V lost 6 bases and J lost 0, with 14 bases in between. Germline CDR1 and CDR2: MNHEY and SVGAGI. The CDR3 is 15 residues long. Here the CDR3 DNA reads TGTGCCAGCAGCTATAAACCACAGCTGAACACTGAAGCTTTCTTT. Translating gives CASSYKPQLNTEAFF.

V and J are TRBV15 and TRBJ2-1, with D uncertain. V lost 1 base and J lost 3, with 7 bases in between. The CDR3 covers 14 residues. The V gene's germline CDR1 is LNHNV and CDR2 YYDKDF (reference sequence). In DNA form, the CDR3 reads TGTGCCACCAGCAGAGTGAAGCGCTACAATGAGCAGTTCTTC. Amino acid sequence: CATSRVKRYNEQFF. Drawing the rest from reference TRBV15 and TRBJ2-1, the complete variable domain is DAMVIQNPRYQVTQFGKPVTLSCSQTLNHNVMYWYQQKSSQAPKLLFHYYDKDFNNEADTPDNFQSRRPNTSFCFLDIRSPGLGDTAMYLCATSRVKRYNEQFFGPGTRLTVL.

V usage is TRBV2 and J usage is TRBJ1-2; D call uncertain. From germline, CDR1 is SNHLY and CDR2 FYNNEI. This CDR3 is built from 12 residues. Between the trimmed V and J ends, which lost 6 bases and 5 bases, there was a span of 10 bases. Here the CDR3 reads CASRETSYGYTF. In nucleotides, the CDR3 is TGTGCCAGCAGGGAGACCTCTTATGGCTACACCTTC.

The chain employs TRBV30 and TRBJ2-1; 7 nucleotides match TRBD1. After removal of 2 bases from V and 6 bases from J, the junction contained 7 bases not matched to a gene. Germline CDR1 GTSNPN, CDR2 SVGIG (reference sequence). The CDR3 covers 14 residues. In nucleotides, the CDR3 is TGTGCCTGGAGTCGGGACAGCTCTGTCAATGAGCAGTTCTTC. Its protein product is CAWSRDSSVNEQFF.

The rearrangement uses TRBV10-3 and TRBJ2-1; TRBD2 might be the D (6 bases). V was shortened by 7 bases and J by 10 bases, with 23 bases between the two germline ends. This CDR3 spans 15 amino acids. Germline lookup yields CDR1 ENHRY and CDR2 SYGVKD. The CDR3 sequence: CAIKPPGSGEDEQFF. As DNA, the CDR3 is TGTGCCATCAAGCCGCCGGGTAGCGGTGAGGACGAGCAGTTCTTC.

This chain uses TRBV10-1 with TRBJ1-1; 9 nucleotides agree with TRBD1. The CDR3 consists of 15 residues. J gave up 1 base and V 4 bases, and 4 bases lay outside the gene matches. Germline-derived CDR1 and CDR2 are WNHNN and SYGVQD (reference sequence). In DNA, the CDR3 is TGCGCCAGCAGTGTCGGGACAGGGTGGAACACTGAAGCTTTCTTT. It translates to CASSVGTGWNTEAFF.

J is TRBJ2-7 and V is TRBV10-2; D is uncertain. The germline V gene has CDR1 WSHSY and CDR2 SAAADI. This CDR3 region has 12 residues. With 11 bases removed from V and 3 bases from J, the gap between germline ends came to 14 bases. The DNA of the CDR3 is TGCGCCCAATCCGCGCAGCGCTACGAGCAGTACTTC. It yields the protein CAQSAQRYEQYF.

The V and J genes are TRBV4-1 and TRBJ2-2; a possible D gene is TRBD2 (6 bases). Trimming stripped 1 base from V and 6 bases from J, with 9 bases between. The germline V gene encodes CDR1 MGHRA and CDR2 YSYEKL. The CDR3 consists of 14 residues. CDR3 DNA sequence: TGCGCCAGCAGCCAAGTGGGGGGTTCCGGGGAGCTGTTTTTT. Protein sequence: CASSQVGGSGELFF.

The chain employs TRBV29-1 and TRBJ2-7; TRBD2 matches 13 bases. J was trimmed by 5 bases and V by 5 bases; bases with no gene match: 15. The CDR3 has 17 amino acids. Per germline, CDR1 SQVTM and CDR2 ANQGSEA. The CDR3 bases are TGCAGCGTTCGGAATCGACTAGCGGGAGGAATGGGCGACGAGCAGTACTTC. Translated, it gives CSVRNRLAGGMGDEQYF.

The chain recombines TRBV6-5 with TRBJ2-7; D call uncertain. CDR3 size: 14 residues. Looked up from germline, CDR1 is MNHEY and CDR2 is SVGAGI. V was clipped by 6 bases and J by 4 bases, with 16 bases between them. The CDR3 DNA sequence: TGTGCCAGCAGCCACCCCCGCTCGGGTTACGAGCAGTACTTC. Translation gives CASSHPRSGYEQYF.

J is TRBJ2-3 and V is TRBV30; 10 bases align to TRBD1. J lost 3 bases, V lost 4 bases, and 7 bases had no gene match. There are 15 residues in the CDR3. Germline lookup yields CDR1 GTSNPN and CDR2 SVGIG (reference sequence). DNA of the CDR3: TGTGCCTGGACTAGGACAGGGGGGGTAACAGATACGCAGTATTTT. It codes for CAWTRTGGVTDTQYF.

V gene TRBV6-1 combines with J gene TRBJ1-3, with D perhaps matching TRBD1 (5 bases). There are 14 residues in the CDR3. Germline CDR1 is MNHNS and CDR2 is SASEGT. V was cut by 2 bases and J by 2 bases, with 7 bases left in between. The CDR3 DNA follows: TGTGCCAGCAGTGAAACCAGGGCTGGAAACACCATATATTTT. Its protein is CASSETRAGNTIYF.

This chain joins TRBV30 and TRBJ2-1; D unresolved. The germline V and J ends were trimmed by 3 bases and 5 bases, with 14 bases remaining between them. CDR3 length: 14 amino acids. CDR1 is GTSNPN, CDR2 SVGIG, per germline (reference sequence). The CDR3, as DNA: TGTGCCTGGAGCGCGACTCGGCACAACAATGAGCAGTTCTTC. Translating it yields CAWSATRHNNEQFF.

The chain combines TRBV2 with TRBJ2-5, with 8 bases matching TRBD2. This CDR3 has 14 amino acids. V lost 5 bases, J lost 5 bases, and 7 bases stayed unmatched. CDR1 SNHLY and CDR2 FYNNEI come from the germline V gene. This chain's CDR3 is CASSQVAGSETQYF. DNA for the CDR3: TGTGCCAGCAGTCAGGTAGCGGGAAGCGAGACCCAGTACTTC.

V and J are TRBV2 and TRBJ1-1, with 7 bases fitting TRBD1. With 5 bases clipped from V and 1 base from J, the junction kept 7 bases outside the gene matches. CDR1 SNHLY and CDR2 FYNNEI come from the germline V gene. The CDR3 sequence is 15 residues long. The CDR3 reads CASSRGPLTNTEAFF. The CDR3 DNA is TGTGCCAGCAGTAGGGGGCCGTTAACGAACACTGAAGCTTTCTTT.

V and J are TRBV6-6 and TRBJ2-7; D possibly corresponds to TRBD1 (5 bases). The germline V gene has CDR1 MNHNY and CDR2 SVGAGI (reference sequence). Trimming removed 5 bases at V and 1 base at J, with 12 bases between. This CDR3 has 14 residues. In nucleotides, the CDR3 is TGTGCCAGCAGTCCCAGGGTGAAGTCCTACGAGCAGTACTTC. Translating it yields CASSPRVKSYEQYF.

As regards this clone: This CDR3 is also generated by other DNA sequences in the sample. This chain uses TRBV20-1 with TRBJ2-7; 7 positions match TRBD2. The CDR3 runs to 11 residues. Unmatched junction bases numbered 5, after V lost 6 bases and J lost 6 bases. The germline V gene encodes CDR1 DFQATT and CDR2 SNEGSKA (reference sequence). As DNA, the CDR3 is TGCAGTGCGGGGGGGGGAACCGAGCAGTACTTC. Translating gives CSAGGGTEQYF.

The rearrangement uses TRBV27 and TRBJ2-7; D may be TRBD2 (6 bases). The germline V gene has CDR1 MNHEY and CDR2 SMNVEV (reference sequence). This CDR3 has 15 residues. Trimming stripped 3 bases from V and 4 bases from J, with 16 bases between. This chain's CDR3 is CASSLRAGSIYEQYF. The CDR3 DNA sequence: TGTGCCAGCAGTTTGCGGGCGGGATCTATATACGAGCAGTACTTC.

The rearrangement uses TRBV30 and TRBJ1-2; D unresolved. V was shortened by 2 bases and J by 2 bases, with 12 bases between the two germline ends. The CDR3 is 14 residues long. The V gene's germline CDR1 is GTSNPN and CDR2 SVGIG (reference sequence). In DNA form, the CDR3 reads TGTGCCTGGAGTCCCCGATCGAGGAACTATGGCTACACCTTC. It translates to CAWSPRSRNYGYTF.

The chain is built from TRBV28 and TRBJ1-1; D not certain. This CDR3 has 15 residues. The germline gives CDR1 MDHEN, CDR2 SYDVKM. The V gene lost 7 bases and the J gene lost 0 bases, with 15 bases spanning the gap. CDR3 amino acids: CASIPYSALNTEAFF. CDR3 bases: TGTGCCAGCATCCCATACAGTGCTCTGAACACTGAAGCTTTCTTT.

The chain uses TRBV5-6 and TRBJ1-2, with 10 bases fitting TRBD1. J gave up 3 bases and V 0 bases, and 11 bases lay outside the gene matches. The CDR3 contains 18 residues. Germline V gives CDR1 SGHDT, CDR2 YYEEEE. The CDR3 region has the DNA TGTGCCAGCAGCTTGGGCCGGGACAGGGGAATCGGGGACTATGGCTACACCTTC. As protein: CASSLGRDRGIGDYGYTF.

The V call is TRBV29-1, the J call TRBJ2-1; 8 bases align to TRBD1. Germline V gives CDR1 SQVTM, CDR2 ANQGSEA. Trimming removed 4 bases from V and 9 bases from J; junction bases left unmatched: 5. The CDR3 is 12 amino acids. The DNA of the CDR3 is TGCAGCGTTGCAGGGGGCGGTGGTGAGCAGTTCTTC. Its translation is CSVAGGGGEQFF.

CDR3 region: CASSSFPGQSYSYGTRMGYTF. The DNA for the CDR3 is TGTGCCAGCAGTTCCTTTCCGGGACAATCCTACTCCTATGGTACCAGGATGGGCTACACCTTC. The V and J genes are TRBV27 and TRBJ1-2; maybe TRBD1 (6 bases). The CDR3 sequence is 21 residues long. Trimming stripped 4 bases from V and 8 bases from J, with 38 bases between. CDR1 MNHEY and CDR2 SMNVEV come from the germline V gene (reference sequence).

This chain links TRBV27 with TRBJ2-3; 12 nucleotides match TRBD2. The CDR3 sequence is 18 residues long. Germline CDR1 MNHEY, CDR2 SMNVEV (reference sequence). V was clipped by 5 bases and J by 6 bases; unmatched bases: 15. CDR3 region: CASSPSSPLAGGSDTQYF. DNA for the CDR3: TGTGCCAGCAGTCCATCCTCGCCACTAGCGGGAGGTTCTGATACGCAGTATTTT.

This chain connects TRBV6-4 to TRBJ2-7, with 8 bases aligning to TRBD2. Trimming took 2 bases from V and 7 from J; bases not matched to a gene: 1. CDR3 length: 12 residues. Germline V lookup: CDR1 MRHNA, CDR2 SNTAGT. The CDR3: CASSDKRGEQYF. CDR3 in DNA: TGTGCCAGCAGTGACAAGCGGGGGGAGCAGTACTTC.

The rearrangement links TRBV14 to TRBJ2-7; D not resolved. The V gene's germline CDR1 is SGHDN and CDR2 FVKESK. Trimming took off 0 bases at V and 1 base at J, with 7 bases between the two ends. The CDR3 consists of 14 residues. CDR3 sequence reads: CASSQDRISYEQYF. The CDR3, as DNA: TGTGCCAGCAGCCAAGACAGGATATCCTACGAGCAGTACTTC.

The chain has TRBV30 and TRBJ2-2; D remains ambiguous. Per germline, CDR1 GTSNPN and CDR2 SVGIG (reference sequence). CDR3 size: 12 residues. Trimming pared 4 bases from V and 5 bases from J, leaving 8 bases between. CDR3 sequence reads: CAWIPLTGELFF. CDR3 DNA: TGTGCCTGGATCCCCCTAACCGGGGAGCTGTTTTTT. Supplemented by reference TRBV30 and TRBJ2-2, the full variable domain reads SQTIHQWPATLVQPVGSPLSLECTVEGTSNPNLYWYRQAAGRGLQLLFYSVGIGQISSEVPQNLSASRPQDRQFILSSKKLLLSDSGFYLCAWIPLTGELFFGEGSRLTVL.